This T cell receptor (beta chain) stems from a study of blood T cells in healthy people across ages. Study results and caveats: Relative to aged donors, long-lived donors carried more naive CD4+ cells and displayed higher diversity.

Through a sample-barcoded 5' primer and a J-beta primer mix, a second PCR was run for roughly 7 to 11 cycles. One entry per CDR3 protein results from TCRdb running MiXCR on the 5' RACE reads. The table records about 1,500,000 distinct CDR3 sequences, 40% to 50% of them present only once. As regards this clonotype: As yet, its antigen is unknown.

The CDR3 contains 13 residues. Germline V gene data show CDR1 as MDHEN and CDR2 as SYDVKM. The junction had 7 bases not matched to a gene; V was cut back by 5 bases and J by 9 bases. The sequence was collected from a woman under 30 in good health. The V gene is TRBV28, the J gene TRBJ2-1, with TRBD1 matching over 7 bases. Sequences were obtained from blood. The CDR3 is CASSARGSGEQFF. As DNA, the CDR3 is TGTGCCAGCAGTGCCAGGGGGAGCGGTGAGCAGTTCTTC.